This record concerns one TCR beta chain sequence. Original analysis: Nucleated cell counts were estimated from reference gene primer amplification. Libraries were prepared by immunoSEQ multiplex PCR; TCRdb keeps only in-frame clonotypes and omits some of them. V and J calls and clone size follow that table, whereas D and trimming were derived from the DNA. The sample lists some 180,000 clones, around 89% occurring once. The CDR3 extends over 14 amino acids. The germline V and J ends were trimmed by 4 bases and 4 bases, with 13 bases remaining between them. The germline CDR1 and CDR2 sequences are MNHNY and SVGAGI (reference sequence). The sample belongs to a study of blood T cell repertoires in COVID-19. Study as a whole: In each case, the material was cDNA or gDNA derived from T cells, B-cell-depleted T cells, or PBMCs.

The sequenced sample was peripheral blood. This clonotype originated in a man in his fifties or sixties with acute or convalescent COVID-19. This chain joins TRBV6-6 and TRBJ1-2, with D maybe TRBD1 (6 bases). The CDR3 DNA reads TGTGCCAGCAGTTCACAGGGAGATGGCTATGGCTACACCTTC. It codes for CASSSQGDGYGYTF.